Shown below are 28 T cell receptor beta chains from a single sample sequenced in a study of CD8 T cells in Susac syndrome. The RNA, about 0.5 to 1 ug, was put through reverse transcription using random hexamers. TCRdb re-analysed the immunoSEQ multiplex PCR reads in MiXCR, keeping a single row per CDR3 protein. This table holds about 210,000 distinct CDR3 sequences, 95% found once. The sequenced sample was CD4+ T cells from PBMCs. The receptors here all came from a human donor with multiple sclerosis.

This chain links TRBV14 with TRBJ1-5; D gene uncertain. The V gene lost 2 bases and the J gene lost 6 bases, with 8 bases spanning the gap. This CDR3 has 13 amino acids. Germline V CDR1 and CDR2: SGHDN, FVKESK. CDR3 nucleotides: TGTGCCAGCAGCCAAAGCTTAGGTCAGCCCCAGCATTTT. Its translation: CASSQSLGQPQHF.

The J gene is TRBJ2-7, the V gene TRBV20-1, with unresolved D. Germline V gene sequence: CDR1 DFQATT, CDR2 SNEGSKA (reference sequence). The CDR3 has 11 amino acids. Trimming took off 4 bases at V and 5 bases at J, with 9 bases between the two ends. CDR3 loop: CSAMDAHEQYF. As DNA, the CDR3 is TGCAGTGCTATGGACGCTCACGAGCAGTACTTC.

J is TRBJ1-5 and V is TRBV18, with 9 bases identical to TRBD1. Germline assignment: CDR1 KGHSH and CDR2 LQKENI. V was clipped by 5 bases and J by 6 bases; unmatched bases: 5. The CDR3 totals 14 residues. The CDR3 spells CASSWTGERQPQHF. CDR3 nucleotides: TGTGCCAGCTCATGGACAGGGGAACGTCAGCCCCAGCATTTT.

The rearrangement joins TRBV27 to TRBJ2-5; 10 positions agree with TRBD2. There are 15 residues in the CDR3. Trimming took 3 bases from V and 1 from J; bases not matched to a gene: 2. Germline assignment: CDR1 MNHEY and CDR2 SMNVEV (reference sequence). CDR3 in amino acids: CASSFLAGGQETQYF. As DNA, the CDR3 is TGTGCCAGCAGTTTTTTAGCGGGGGGCCAAGAGACCCAGTACTTC.

V and J are TRBV20-1 and TRBJ1-2, with D possibly TRBD1 on 6 matching bases. CDR1 and CDR2 from the germline V gene are DFQATT and SNEGSKA (reference sequence). This CDR3 contains 12 residues. The V gene lost 3 bases and the J gene lost 4 bases, with 9 bases spanning the gap. CDR3 sequence reads: CSARGTPYGYTF. The DNA for the CDR3 is TGCAGTGCTAGGGGGACACCCTATGGCTACACCTTC.

This clonotype was seen once. The chain carries TRBV30 and TRBJ1-2; D not resolved. The CDR3 runs to 12 residues. Trimming shortened V by 6 bases and J by 5 bases, and 13 bases separated the two germline ends. Germline CDR1 and CDR2: GTSNPN and SVGIG (reference sequence). The CDR3 nucleotides read TGTGCCTGTCGGCCTATTACTTATGGCTACACCTTC. It is translated as CACRPITYGYTF. The full variable domain, rest sourced from reference TRBV30 and TRBJ1-2, is SQTIHQWPATLVQPVGSPLSLECTVEGTSNPNLYWYRQAAGRGLQLLFYSVGIGQISSEVPQNLSASRPQDRQFILSSKKLLLSDSGFYLCACRPITYGYTFGSGTRLTVV.

The chain carries TRBV3-1 and TRBJ2-7; 9 bases map to TRBD1. The length of the CDR3 is 15 residues. Germline CDR1 reads LGHDT; CDR2 reads YNNKEL (reference sequence). V lost 9 bases, J lost 6 bases, and 15 bases stayed unmatched. The CDR3 loop is CARFTNRDRVGEQYF. The CDR3 DNA sequence: TGTGCCAGATTCACTAACCGGGACAGGGTGGGCGAGCAGTACTTC.

The V gene is TRBV20-1, the J gene TRBJ1-1; D is unclear. The CDR3 spans 12 residues. Per the germline V gene, CDR1 is DFQATT and CDR2 is SNEGSKA (reference sequence). The germline V and J ends were trimmed by 3 bases and 4 bases, with 9 bases remaining between them. The DNA for the CDR3 is TGCAGTGCTAGTGCAGTTACCACTGAAGCTTTCTTT. This encodes CSASAVTTEAFF.

The chain has TRBV5-1 and TRBJ2-6, with D possibly TRBD2 on 5 matching bases. The germline gives CDR1 SGHRS, CDR2 YFSETQ. V was shortened by 5 bases and J by 2 bases, with 11 bases between the two germline ends. This CDR3 spans 15 amino acids. CDR3 amino acids: CASRREPTGANVLTF. In nucleotides, the CDR3 is TGCGCCAGCAGGAGGGAACCGACTGGGGCCAACGTCCTGACTTTC. Supplemented by reference TRBV5-1 and TRBJ2-6, the full variable domain reads KAGVTQTPRYLIKTRGQQVTLSCSPISGHRSVSWYQQTPGQGLQFLFEYFSETQRNKGNFPGRFSGRQFSNSRSEMNVSTLELGDSALYLCASRREPTGANVLTFGAGSRLTVL.

The V gene is TRBV18, the J gene TRBJ1-5; D unclear. V dropped 3 bases and J dropped 6 bases, with 9 bases sitting between them. Germline CDR1 is KGHSH and CDR2 is LQKENI. This CDR3 contains 13 residues. CDR3 in amino acids: CASSPHSGQPQHF. The CDR3 bases are TGTGCCAGCTCACCTCATTCGGGTCAGCCCCAGCATTTT. The whole variable domain, filled in from reference TRBV18 and TRBJ1-5, reads NAGVMQNPRHLVRRRGQEARLRCSPMKGHSHVYWYRQLPEEGLKFMVYLQKENIIDESGMPKERFSAEFPKEGPSILRIQQVVRGDSAAYFCASSPHSGQPQHFGDGTRLSIL.

The rearrangement uses TRBV7-9 and TRBJ2-3, with no clear D. The germline V gene has CDR1 SEHNR and CDR2 FQNEAQ (reference sequence). Trimming stripped 5 bases from V and 4 bases from J, with 13 bases between. The CDR3 runs 14 residues. As DNA, the CDR3 is TGTGCCAGCAGCCCCCCTCAGGCCTCAGATACGCAGTATTTT. This gives the protein CASSPPQASDTQYF.

This sequence joins TRBV4-2 and TRBJ2-7, with 7 bases fitting TRBD1. V was clipped by 3 bases and J by 7 bases; unmatched bases: 12. CDR1 LGHNA and CDR2 YNFKEQ come from the germline V gene. The CDR3 has 15 amino acids. The CDR3 is CASSHPGTAQGEQYF. The CDR3 DNA follows: TGTGCCAGCAGCCACCCCGGGACAGCTCAGGGAGAGCAGTACTTC.

This chain joins TRBV20-1 and TRBJ2-7; TRBD2 is a possible D gene (5 bases). The CDR3 has 15 amino acids. Germline CDR1 is DFQATT and CDR2 is SNEGSKA (reference sequence). Trimming removed 0 bases from V and 2 bases from J, with 14 bases in between. The CDR3, as DNA: TGCAGTGCTAGAGATTTTGGGAGCGGACCCTACGAGCAGTACTTC. Translating gives CSARDFGSGPYEQYF.

The chain employs TRBV5-4 and TRBJ2-2, with 8 bases lining up with TRBD1. Looked up from germline, CDR1 is SGHNT and CDR2 is YYREEE (reference sequence). This CDR3 contains 15 residues. The junction had 4 bases not matched to a gene; V was cut back by 4 bases and J by 2 bases. CDR3 in amino acids: CASSIQGVNTGELFF. DNA for the CDR3: TGTGCCAGCAGCATACAGGGGGTCAACACCGGGGAGCTGTTTTTT.

The V gene is TRBV2, the J gene TRBJ2-5, with D possibly TRBD2 on 6 matching bases. The V and J ends lost 4 bases and 0 bases respectively, with 18 bases between them. CDR1 and CDR2 from the germline V gene are SNHLY and FYNNEI. The length of the CDR3 is 17 residues. The DNA for the CDR3 is TGTGCCAGCAGTGGTCGGCTAGTGGCGGGGAACCAAGAGACCCAGTACTTC. Protein sequence: CASSGRLVAGNQETQYF.

V and J are TRBV18 and TRBJ1-2; maybe TRBD1 (5 bases). There are 14 residues in the CDR3. V shed 2 bases and J shed 2 bases, with 9 bases lying between them. The germline CDR1 and CDR2 sequences are KGHSH and LQKENI. The DNA for the CDR3 is TGTGCCAGCTCACCAATCAGGGAGAACTATGGCTACACCTTC. This encodes CASSPIRENYGYTF.

The rearrangement uses TRBV3-1 and TRBJ2-2; D might be TRBD1 (5 bases). From germline, CDR1 is LGHDT and CDR2 YNNKEL (reference sequence). Trimming stripped 2 bases from V and 1 base from J, with 8 bases between. The CDR3 extends over 15 amino acids. The CDR3 reads CASSQLGVNTGELFF. In DNA form, the CDR3 reads TGTGCCAGCAGCCAACTAGGGGTGAACACCGGGGAGCTGTTTTTT.

V usage is TRBV29-1 and J usage is TRBJ1-1; no firm D call. The V gene's germline CDR1 is SQVTM and CDR2 ANQGSEA. The CDR3 sequence is 14 residues long. V dropped 5 bases and J dropped 6 bases, with 19 bases sitting between them. CDR3 protein: CSVPIVSSVAEAFF. The CDR3 DNA follows: TGCAGCGTTCCCATCGTTTCTTCGGTCGCTGAAGCTTTCTTT.

The chain couples TRBV6-5 to TRBJ1-1; perhaps TRBD1 as D (5 bases). Germline V lookup: CDR1 MNHEY, CDR2 SVGAGI. This CDR3 is 12 amino acids long. V gave up 6 bases and J gave up 1 base, with 6 bases separating them. CDR3 nucleotide sequence: TGTGCCAGCAGCAGGGCGAACACTGAAGCTTTCTTT. Translated, it gives CASSRANTEAFF.

The rearrangement joins TRBV29-1 to TRBJ1-2; 7 bases line up with TRBD1. V dropped 6 bases and J dropped 2; count of bases not matched to a gene: 6. CDR1 is SQVTM, CDR2 ANQGSEA, per germline. CDR3 length equals 13 residues. CDR3 sequence reads: CSVREGANYGYTF. CDR3 nucleotide sequence: TGCAGCGTCCGAGAGGGGGCCAACTATGGCTACACCTTC.

The J gene is TRBJ2-7, the V gene TRBV12-3 or TRBV12-4, with 7 bases that match TRBD1. The CDR3 spans 16 residues. V dropped 4 bases and J dropped 3; count of bases not matched to a gene: 12. The CDR3 region has the DNA TGTGCCAGCAGTTCCCCCCGCGCGACAGGGTACTACGAGCAGTACTTC. Its protein is CASSSPRATGYYEQYF.

The gene calls are TRBV6-5 and TRBJ2-7, with 7 bases matching TRBD1. The V gene end was trimmed by 4 bases and the J gene end by 3 bases; junction bases not matched to a gene: 18. This CDR3 has 18 amino acids. Per germline, CDR1 MNHEY and CDR2 SVGAGI. CDR3 bases: TGTGCCAGCAGTTCGACAGGGAACCTCCCCCCTTGGAACTACGAGCAGTACTTC. As protein: CASSSTGNLPPWNYEQYF.

The chain uses TRBV2 and TRBJ1-2, with D perhaps matching TRBD1 (6 bases). Germline V lookup: CDR1 SNHLY, CDR2 FYNNEI. The ends were cut back, 6 bases at V and 6 bases at J, with 8 bases in the middle. There are 11 residues in the CDR3. The CDR3: CASSRTDGYTF. DNA for the CDR3: TGTGCCAGCAGCCGGACAGATGGCTACACCTTC.

The rearrangement uses TRBV5-4 and TRBJ1-6; 12 positions match TRBD1. The V and J ends lost 3 bases and 9 bases, in that order; junction bases with no gene match: 1. The V gene's germline CDR1 is SGHNT and CDR2 YYREEE (reference sequence). This CDR3 is built from 14 residues. The CDR3 bases are TGTGCCAGCAGCTCGGGACAGGGGGCTTCACCCCTCCACTTT. The encoded protein is CASSSGQGASPLHF.

V and J are TRBV20-1 and TRBJ2-2; TRBD1 matches 7 bases. CDR3 length: 17 amino acids. Germline V gene sequence: CDR1 DFQATT, CDR2 SNEGSKA (reference sequence). The trim removed 0 bases at V and 3 bases at J, leaving 10 bases unmatched. CDR3 in DNA: TGCAGTGCTAGAGATATGAAGACAGGGCAGCACACCGGGGAGCTGTTTTTT. Translated: CSARDMKTGQHTGELFF.

The V and J genes are TRBV5-4 and TRBJ2-5; tentative D call: TRBD2 (5 bases). V was shortened by 0 bases and J by 5 bases, with 14 bases between the two germline ends. Germline-derived CDR1 and CDR2 are SGHNT and YYREEE (reference sequence). The CDR3 loop spans 15 amino acids. The CDR3 bases are TGTGCCAGCAGCTTGGTGGGAGCCCAACGCGAGACCCAGTACTTC. Protein product: CASSLVGAQRETQYF.

This chain connects TRBV6-5 to TRBJ1-6; no clear D gene. Trimming removed 0 bases from V and 10 bases from J, with 13 bases in between. In germline, CDR1 is MNHEY, CDR2 SVGAGI. This CDR3 spans 15 amino acids. CDR3 in amino acids: CASSYSTPWGSPLHF. Here the CDR3 DNA reads TGTGCCAGCAGTTACTCGACGCCTTGGGGATCACCCCTCCACTTT.

The chain employs TRBV20-1 and TRBJ2-3, with 8 positions matching TRBD2. CDR1 is DFQATT and CDR2 is SNEGSKA in the germline V gene (reference sequence). The junction had 8 bases not matched to a gene; V was cut back by 2 bases and J by 4 bases. CDR3 length: 15 residues. The CDR3 nucleotides are TGCAGTGCTAGAAACCGGGGGGGCCGCTCAGATACGCAGTATTTT. As protein: CSARNRGGRSDTQYF.